This T cell receptor beta chain was found in a study of Ad26.COV2.S vaccination and SARS-CoV-2 variants. The protocol was immunoSEQ multiplex PCR, while the TCRdb copy is restricted to in-frame clones and leaves out a portion. The table has around 270,000 clones, 87% seen once. The V gene lost 6 bases and the J gene lost 1 base, with 12 bases spanning the gap. CDR1 MNHNY and CDR2 SVGAGI come from the germline V gene (reference sequence). The CDR3 extends over 15 amino acids. Treatment here: roughly 19 received Ad26.COV2.S at low or high dose, single or two shots; five or six received placebo; per-sample allocation not given. Sampling was performed 63 days after the first vaccine or placebo injection.

The chain couples TRBV6-6 to TRBJ2-2, with D perhaps TRBD1 (5 bases). The sample consisted of peripheral blood, taken in a trial of Ad26.COV2.S vaccine versus placebo. This TCR came from a person between 18 and 60 years old who received the Ad26.COV2.S COVID-19 vaccine or a placebo. The CDR3 DNA sequence: TGTGCCAGCAGCCCCTCTAGGGGGAACACCGGGGAGCTGTTTTTT. Amino acids: CASSPSRGNTGELFF.